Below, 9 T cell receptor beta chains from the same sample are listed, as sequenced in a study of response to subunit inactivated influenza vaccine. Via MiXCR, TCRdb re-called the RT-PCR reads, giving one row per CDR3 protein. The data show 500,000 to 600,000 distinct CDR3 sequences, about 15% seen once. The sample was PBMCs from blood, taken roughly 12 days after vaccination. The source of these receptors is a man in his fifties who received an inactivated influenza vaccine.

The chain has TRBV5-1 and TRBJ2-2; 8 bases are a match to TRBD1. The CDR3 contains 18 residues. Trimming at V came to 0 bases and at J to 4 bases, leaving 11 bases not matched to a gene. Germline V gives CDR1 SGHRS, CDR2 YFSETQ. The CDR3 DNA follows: TGCGCCAGCAGCTTGGCCCCGCAGGGGGCGGTACGCACCGGGGAGCTGTTTTTT. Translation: CASSLAPQGAVRTGELFF.

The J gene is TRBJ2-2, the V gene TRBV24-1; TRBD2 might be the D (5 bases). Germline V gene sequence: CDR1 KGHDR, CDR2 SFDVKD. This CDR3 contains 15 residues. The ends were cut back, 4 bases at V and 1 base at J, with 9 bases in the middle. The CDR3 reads CATSDPGLNTGELFF. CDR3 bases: TGTGCCACCAGTGACCCAGGACTGAACACCGGGGAGCTGTTTTTT.

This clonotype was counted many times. CDR3 bases: TGCAGCGTTGAAGGACAGGGTCGTTTGAACGAGCAGTACTTC. This encodes CSVEGQGRLNEQYF. The chain couples TRBV29-1 to TRBJ2-7; 7 bases map to TRBD1. V lost 1 base and J lost 5; bases outside the gene matches: 8. This CDR3 is built from 14 residues. CDR1 and CDR2 from the germline V gene are SQVTM and ANQGSEA.

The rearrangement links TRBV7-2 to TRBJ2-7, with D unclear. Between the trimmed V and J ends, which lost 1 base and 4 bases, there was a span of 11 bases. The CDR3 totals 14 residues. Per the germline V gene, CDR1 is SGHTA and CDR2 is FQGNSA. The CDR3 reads CASSLVGPIYEQYF. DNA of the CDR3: TGTGCCAGCAGCTTAGTCGGTCCTATTTACGAGCAGTACTTC.

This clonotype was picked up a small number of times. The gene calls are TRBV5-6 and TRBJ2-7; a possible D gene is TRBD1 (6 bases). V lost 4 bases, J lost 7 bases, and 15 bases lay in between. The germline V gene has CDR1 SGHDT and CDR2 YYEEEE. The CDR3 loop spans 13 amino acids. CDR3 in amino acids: CASSQPGQGEQYF. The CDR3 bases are TGTGCCAGCAGCCAGCCGGGACAAGGGGAGCAGTACTTC.

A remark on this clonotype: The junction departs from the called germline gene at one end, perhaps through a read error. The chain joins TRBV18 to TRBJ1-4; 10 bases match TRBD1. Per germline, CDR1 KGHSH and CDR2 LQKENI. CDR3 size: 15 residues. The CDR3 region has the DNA TGTGCCAGCTCGCCACCGGGACAGGGGACTGAAAAACTGTTTTTT. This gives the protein CASSPPGQGTEKLFF.

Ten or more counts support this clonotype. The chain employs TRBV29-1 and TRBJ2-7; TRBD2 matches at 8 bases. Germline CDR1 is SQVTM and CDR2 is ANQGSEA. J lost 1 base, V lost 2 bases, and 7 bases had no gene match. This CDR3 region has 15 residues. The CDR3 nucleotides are TGCAGCGTTGAATTGCGGTTAGCGGGGTCCTACGAGCAGTACTTC. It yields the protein CSVELRLAGSYEQYF.

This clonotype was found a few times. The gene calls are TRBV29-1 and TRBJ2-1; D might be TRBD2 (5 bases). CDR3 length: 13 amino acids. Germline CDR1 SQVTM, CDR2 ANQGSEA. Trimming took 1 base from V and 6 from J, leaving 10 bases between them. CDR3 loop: CSVEVAAANEQFF. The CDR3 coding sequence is TGCAGCGTTGAAGTTGCAGCGGCCAATGAGCAGTTCTTC.

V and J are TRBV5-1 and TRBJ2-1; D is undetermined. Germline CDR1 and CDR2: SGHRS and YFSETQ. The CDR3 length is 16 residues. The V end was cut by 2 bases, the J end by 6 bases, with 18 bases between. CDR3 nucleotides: TGCGCCAGCAGCTTAGACGTGGCGGTCCTTCTCAATGAGCAGTTCTTC. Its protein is CASSLDVAVLLNEQFF. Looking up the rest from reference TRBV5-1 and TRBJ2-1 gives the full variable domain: KAGVTQTPRYLIKTRGQQVTLSCSPISGHRSVSWYQQTPGQGLQFLFEYFSETQRNKGNFPGRFSGRQFSNSRSEMNVSTLELGDSALYLCASSLDVAVLLNEQFFGPGTRLTVL.